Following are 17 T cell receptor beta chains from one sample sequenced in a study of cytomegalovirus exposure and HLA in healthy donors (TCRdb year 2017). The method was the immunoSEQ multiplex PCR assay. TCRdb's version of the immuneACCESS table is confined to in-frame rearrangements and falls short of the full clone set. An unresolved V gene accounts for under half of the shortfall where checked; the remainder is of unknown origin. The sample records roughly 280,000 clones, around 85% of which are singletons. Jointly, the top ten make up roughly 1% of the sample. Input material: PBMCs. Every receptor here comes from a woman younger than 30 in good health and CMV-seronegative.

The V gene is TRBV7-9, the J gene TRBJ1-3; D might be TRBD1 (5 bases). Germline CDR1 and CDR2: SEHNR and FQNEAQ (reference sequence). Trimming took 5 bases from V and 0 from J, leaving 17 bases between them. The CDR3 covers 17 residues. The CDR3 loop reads CASSLYLGPDSGNTIYF. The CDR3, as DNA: TGTGCCAGCAGCCTATACCTGGGGCCCGACTCTGGAAACACCATATATTTT. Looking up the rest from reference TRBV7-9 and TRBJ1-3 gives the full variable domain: DTGVSQNPRHKITKRGQNVTFRCDPISEHNRLYWYRQTLGQGPEFLTYFQNEAQLEKSRLLSDRFSAERPKGSFSTLEIQRTEQGDSAMYLCASSLYLGPDSGNTIYFGEGSWLTVV.

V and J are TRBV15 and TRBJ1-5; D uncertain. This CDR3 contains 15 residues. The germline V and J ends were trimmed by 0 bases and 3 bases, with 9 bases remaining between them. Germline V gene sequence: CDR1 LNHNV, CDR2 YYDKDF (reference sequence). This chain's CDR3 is CATSRETPINQPQHF. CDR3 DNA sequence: TGTGCCACCAGCAGAGAAACACCCATCAATCAGCCCCAGCATTTT. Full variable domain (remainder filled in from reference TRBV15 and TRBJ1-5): DAMVIQNPRYQVTQFGKPVTLSCSQTLNHNVMYWYQQKSSQAPKLLFHYYDKDFNNEADTPDNFQSRRPNTSFCFLDIRSPGLGDTAMYLCATSRETPINQPQHFGDGTRLSIL.

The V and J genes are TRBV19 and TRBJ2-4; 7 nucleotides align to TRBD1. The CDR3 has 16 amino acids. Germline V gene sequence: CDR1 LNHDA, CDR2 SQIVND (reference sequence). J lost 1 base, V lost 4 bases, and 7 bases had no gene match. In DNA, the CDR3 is TGTGCCAGTAGTACCCGTCCGGACAGGGCCAAAAACATTCAGTACTTC. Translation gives CASSTRPDRAKNIQYF.

CDR3: CASSGTSEETQYF. The DNA for the CDR3 is TGTGCCAGCAGTGGGACTAGCGAGGAGACCCAGTACTTC. This chain connects TRBV2 to TRBJ2-5, with TRBD2 matching 9 bases. Germline CDR1 is SNHLY and CDR2 is FYNNEI. Trimming at V came to 4 bases and at J to 5 bases, leaving 2 bases not matched to a gene. This CDR3 contains 13 residues.

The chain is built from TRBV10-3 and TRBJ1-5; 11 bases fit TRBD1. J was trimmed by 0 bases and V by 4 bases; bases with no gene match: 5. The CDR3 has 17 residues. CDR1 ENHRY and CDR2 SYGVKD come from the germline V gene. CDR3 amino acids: CAISGGTGGNSNQPQHF. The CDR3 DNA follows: TGTGCCATCAGTGGAGGGACAGGGGGTAATAGCAATCAGCCCCAGCATTTT.

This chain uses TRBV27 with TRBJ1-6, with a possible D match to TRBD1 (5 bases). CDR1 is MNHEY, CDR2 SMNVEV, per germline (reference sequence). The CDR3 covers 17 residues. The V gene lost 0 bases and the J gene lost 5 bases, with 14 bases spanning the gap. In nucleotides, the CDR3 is TGTGCCAGCAGTTTATCCGACAGACACGTACATAATTCACCCCTCCACTTT. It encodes CASSLSDRHVHNSPLHF.

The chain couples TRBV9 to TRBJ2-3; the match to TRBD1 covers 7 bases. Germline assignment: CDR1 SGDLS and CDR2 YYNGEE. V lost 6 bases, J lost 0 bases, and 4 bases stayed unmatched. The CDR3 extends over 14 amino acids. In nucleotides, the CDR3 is TGTGCCAGCACCGACAGGGACAGCACAGATACGCAGTATTTT. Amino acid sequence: CASTDRDSTDTQYF.

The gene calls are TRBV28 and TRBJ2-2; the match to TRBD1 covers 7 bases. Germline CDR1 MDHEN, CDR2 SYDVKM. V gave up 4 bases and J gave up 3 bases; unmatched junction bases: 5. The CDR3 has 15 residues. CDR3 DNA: TGTGCCAGCAGTTCCGGACAGGACCACACCGGGGAGCTGTTTTTT. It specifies CASSSGQDHTGELFF.

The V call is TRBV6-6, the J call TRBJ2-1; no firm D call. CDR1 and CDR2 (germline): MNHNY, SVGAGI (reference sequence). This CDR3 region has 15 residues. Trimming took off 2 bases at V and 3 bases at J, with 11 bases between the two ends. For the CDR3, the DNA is TGTGCCAGCAGTTACCGGGTGGTAGACTACAATGAGCAGTTCTTC. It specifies CASSYRVVDYNEQFF.

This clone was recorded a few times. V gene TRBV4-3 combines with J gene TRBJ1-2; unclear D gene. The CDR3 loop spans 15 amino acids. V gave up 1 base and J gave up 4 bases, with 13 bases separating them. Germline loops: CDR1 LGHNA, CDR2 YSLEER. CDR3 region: CASSQAQLGSYGYTF. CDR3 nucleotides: TGCGCCAGCAGCCAAGCTCAACTGGGGAGCTATGGCTACACCTTC.

CDR3: CASSDSGQGASSYTF. CDR3 in DNA: TGTGCCAGCAGTGACTCGGGGCAGGGGGCGTCGAGCTACACCTTC. V usage is TRBV6-4 and J usage is TRBJ1-2; 8 positions match TRBD1. Germline V gene lookup returns CDR1 MRHNA and CDR2 SNTAGT. V lost 0 bases, J lost 9 bases, and 9 bases stayed unmatched. The CDR3 loop spans 15 amino acids.

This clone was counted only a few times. The chain's CDR3 is CASSLGGIGAFF. Here the CDR3 DNA reads TGTGCCAGCAGCTTGGGCGGGATAGGCGCTTTCTTT. This sequence joins TRBV7-9 and TRBJ1-1, with D uncertain. The CDR3 is made up of 12 amino acids. CDR1 and CDR2 from the germline V gene are SEHNR and FQNEAQ (reference sequence). V lost 3 bases and J 11 bases, leaving 13 bases between the germline ends.

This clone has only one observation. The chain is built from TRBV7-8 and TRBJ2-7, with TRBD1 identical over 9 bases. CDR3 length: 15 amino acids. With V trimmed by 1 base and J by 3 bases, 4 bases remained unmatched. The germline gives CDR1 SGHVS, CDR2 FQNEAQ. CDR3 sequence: CASSLEGQGNYEQYF. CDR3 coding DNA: TGTGCCAGCAGCTTAGAAGGACAGGGGAACTACGAGCAGTACTTC.

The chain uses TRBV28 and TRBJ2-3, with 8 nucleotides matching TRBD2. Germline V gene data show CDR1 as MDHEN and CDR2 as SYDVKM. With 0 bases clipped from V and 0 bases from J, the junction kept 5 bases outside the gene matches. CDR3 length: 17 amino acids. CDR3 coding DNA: TGTGCCAGCAGTTTATGGTCTAGCGGGCCCAGCACAGATACGCAGTATTTT. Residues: CASSLWSSGPSTDTQYF.

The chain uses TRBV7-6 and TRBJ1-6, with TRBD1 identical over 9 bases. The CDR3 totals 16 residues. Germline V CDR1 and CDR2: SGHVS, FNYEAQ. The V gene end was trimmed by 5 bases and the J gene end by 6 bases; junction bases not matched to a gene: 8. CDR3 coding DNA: TGTGCCAGCAGCAGATCCGGGACAGGGTCTAATTCACCCCTCCACTTT. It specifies CASSRSGTGSNSPLHF.

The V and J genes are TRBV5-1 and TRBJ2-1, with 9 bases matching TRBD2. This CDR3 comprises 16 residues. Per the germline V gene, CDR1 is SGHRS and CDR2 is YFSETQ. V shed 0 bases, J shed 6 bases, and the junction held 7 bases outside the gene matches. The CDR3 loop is CASSLVVAGDRNEQFF. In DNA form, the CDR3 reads TGCGCCAGCAGCTTGGTTGTAGCGGGAGACCGCAATGAGCAGTTCTTC.

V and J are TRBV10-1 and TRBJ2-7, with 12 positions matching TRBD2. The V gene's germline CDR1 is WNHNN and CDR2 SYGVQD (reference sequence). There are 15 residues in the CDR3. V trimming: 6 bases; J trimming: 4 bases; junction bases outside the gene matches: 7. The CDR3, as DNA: TGCGCCAGCAGCCAAACTAGCGGGGGGAAGTACGAGCAGTACTTC. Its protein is CASSQTSGGKYEQYF.